This T cell receptor beta chain is from a study of T-cell reconstitution after alpha-beta-depleted transplantation in children. General study findings and limits: By one year post-transplant, T-cell counts and diversity largely arose from T cells that were newly produced. In patients about two months after transplant, alpha-beta T cells reportedly arose from several hundred expanded graft clones.

As to this clonotype: Its antigen is not identified.

The CDR3 extends over 18 amino acids. Trimming took 0 bases from V and 1 from J; bases not matched to a gene: 15. Germline-derived CDR1 and CDR2 are DFQATT and SNEGSKA (reference sequence). A library of TCRbeta sequences, prepared with unique molecular identifiers, was generated. Using its own MiXCR run on the PCR reads, TCRdb lists one record per CDR3 protein. The sample contains a few hundred thousand distinct CDR3 sequences, about 26% of which appear only once. The rearrangement links TRBV20-1 to TRBJ2-7; TRBD2 matches at 7 bases. The TCR was taken from a girl aged 2-10 years with Fanconi anemia, due to receive a stem cell transplant. The sequencing used PBMCs, collected before TCRalphabeta/CD19-depleted stem cell transplant. CDR3 in amino acids: CSARDSGGTRAPSYEQYF. The CDR3 DNA reads as TGCAGTGCTAGAGATTCGGGAGGTACCCGGGCACCTTCCTACGAGCAGTACTTC.